This T cell receptor beta chain was profiled in a study of cytomegalovirus exposure and HLA in healthy donors. Findings and limits, study-wide: In most subjects, TCR beta sequences reportedly gave accurate predictions of HLA-A and HLA-B alleles. Clonal expansion was found to be greater in HLA-associated TCR beta chains than in equally common others in a later analysis.

Turning to this clone: Its matching antigen is unknown.

Vbeta (60) and Jbeta (13) primers were used in the PCR. Clones were read by immunoSEQ multiplex PCR, and TCRdb kept only the in-frame ones, dropping some. The table lists 150,000 to 200,000 clones, around 80% of them singletons, with about 2.2% in the top ten. The germline V gene encodes CDR1 SNHLY and CDR2 FYNNEI. V gave up 10 bases and J gave up 4 bases; unmatched junction bases: 4. CDR3 length: 13 amino acids. Sequenced material: PBMCs. This chain connects TRBV2 to TRBJ2-2; TRBD1 matches at 9 bases. The receptor was isolated from a woman aged 50 to 60 in good health and CMV-seronegative. CDR3: CATRDRATGELFF. DNA for the CDR3: TGTGCCACCCGGGACAGGGCCACCGGGGAGCTGTTTTTT.